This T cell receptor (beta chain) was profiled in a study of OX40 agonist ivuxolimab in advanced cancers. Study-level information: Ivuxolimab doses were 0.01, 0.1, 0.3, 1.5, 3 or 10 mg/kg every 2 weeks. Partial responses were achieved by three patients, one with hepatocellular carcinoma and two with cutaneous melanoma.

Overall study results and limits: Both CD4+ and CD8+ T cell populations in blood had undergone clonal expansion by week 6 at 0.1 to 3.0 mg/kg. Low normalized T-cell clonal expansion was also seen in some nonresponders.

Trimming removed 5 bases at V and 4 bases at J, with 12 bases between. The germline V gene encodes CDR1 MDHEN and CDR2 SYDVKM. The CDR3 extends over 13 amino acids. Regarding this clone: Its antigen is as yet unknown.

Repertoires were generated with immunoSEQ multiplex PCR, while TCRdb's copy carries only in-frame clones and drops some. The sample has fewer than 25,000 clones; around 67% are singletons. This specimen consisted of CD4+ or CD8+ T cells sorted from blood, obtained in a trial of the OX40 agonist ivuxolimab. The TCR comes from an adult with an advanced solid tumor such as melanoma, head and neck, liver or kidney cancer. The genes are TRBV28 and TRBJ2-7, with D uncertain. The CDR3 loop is CASSAPSSYEQYF. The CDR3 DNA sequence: TGTGCCAGCAGTGCTCCGAGCTCGTACGAGCAGTACTTC.